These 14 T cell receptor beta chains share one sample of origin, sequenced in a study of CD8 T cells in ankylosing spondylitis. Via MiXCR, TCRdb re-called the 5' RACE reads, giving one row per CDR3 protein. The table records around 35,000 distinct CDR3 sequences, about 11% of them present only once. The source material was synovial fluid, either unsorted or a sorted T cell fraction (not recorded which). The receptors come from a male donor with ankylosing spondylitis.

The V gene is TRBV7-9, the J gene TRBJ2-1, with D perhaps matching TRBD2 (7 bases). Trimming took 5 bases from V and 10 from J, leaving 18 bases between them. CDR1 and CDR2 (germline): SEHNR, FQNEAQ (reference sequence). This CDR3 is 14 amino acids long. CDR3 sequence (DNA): TGTGCCAGCAGCGTCATGGGGGCTAGCGGCGAGCAGTTCTTC. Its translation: CASSVMGASGEQFF.

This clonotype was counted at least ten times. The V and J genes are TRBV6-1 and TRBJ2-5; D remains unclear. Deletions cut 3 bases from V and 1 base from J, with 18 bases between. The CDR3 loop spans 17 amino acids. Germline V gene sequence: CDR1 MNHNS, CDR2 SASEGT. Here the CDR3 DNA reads TGTGCCAGCAGTGACCCACTGGACCAGCGAGGCCAAGAGACCCAGTACTTC. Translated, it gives CASSDPLDQRGQETQYF.

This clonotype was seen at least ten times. CDR3 in DNA: TGTGCCAGCAGTGATTCAGGGGAGCACACCGGGGAGCTGTTTTTT. This sequence encodes CASSDSGEHTGELFF. The chain is built from TRBV6-4 and TRBJ2-2; tentatively, D is TRBD1 (6 bases). The CDR3 sequence is 15 residues long. The germline V gene encodes CDR1 MRHNA and CDR2 SNTAGT. V was shortened by 3 bases and J by 3 bases, with 11 bases between the two germline ends.

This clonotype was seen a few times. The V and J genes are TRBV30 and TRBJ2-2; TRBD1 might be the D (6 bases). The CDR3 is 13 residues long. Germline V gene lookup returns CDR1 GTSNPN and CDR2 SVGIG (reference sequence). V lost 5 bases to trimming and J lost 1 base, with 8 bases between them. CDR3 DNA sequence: TGTGCCTGGGGACAGCAGAACACCGGGGAGCTGTTTTTT. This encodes CAWGQQNTGELFF.

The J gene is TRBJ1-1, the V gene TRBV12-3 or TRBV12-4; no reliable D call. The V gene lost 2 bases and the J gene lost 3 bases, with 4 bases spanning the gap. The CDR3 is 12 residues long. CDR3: CASSLWYTEAFF. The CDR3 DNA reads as TGTGCCAGCAGTTTATGGTACACTGAAGCTTTCTTT.

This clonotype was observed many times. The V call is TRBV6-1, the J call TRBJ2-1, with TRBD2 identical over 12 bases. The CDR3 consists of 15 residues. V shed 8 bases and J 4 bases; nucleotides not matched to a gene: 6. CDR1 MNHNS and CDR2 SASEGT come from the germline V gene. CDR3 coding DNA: TGTGCCAGCGGACATGGACTAGCGGGGTACAATGAGCAGTTCTTC. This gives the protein CASGHGLAGYNEQFF.

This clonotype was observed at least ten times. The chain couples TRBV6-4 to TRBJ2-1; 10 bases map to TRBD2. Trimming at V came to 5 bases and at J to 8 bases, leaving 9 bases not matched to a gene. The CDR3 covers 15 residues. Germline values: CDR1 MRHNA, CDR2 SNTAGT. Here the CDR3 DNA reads TGTGCCAGCAGTCATCTAGCGGGAGACTTAGATGAGCAGTTCTTC. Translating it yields CASSHLAGDLDEQFF.

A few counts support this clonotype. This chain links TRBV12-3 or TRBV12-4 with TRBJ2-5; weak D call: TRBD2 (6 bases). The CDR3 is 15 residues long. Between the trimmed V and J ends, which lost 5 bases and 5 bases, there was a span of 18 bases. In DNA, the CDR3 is TGTGCCAGCAGTCAGGACGGGAGCCTAGCGGAGACCCAGTACTTC. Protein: CASSQDGSLAETQYF.

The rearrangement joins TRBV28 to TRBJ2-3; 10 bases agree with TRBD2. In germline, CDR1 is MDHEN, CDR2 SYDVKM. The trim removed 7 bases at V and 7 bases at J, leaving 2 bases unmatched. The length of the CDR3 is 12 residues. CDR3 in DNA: TGTGCCAGCAAGCGGGAGGGGAATACGCAGTATTTT. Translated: CASKREGNTQYF.

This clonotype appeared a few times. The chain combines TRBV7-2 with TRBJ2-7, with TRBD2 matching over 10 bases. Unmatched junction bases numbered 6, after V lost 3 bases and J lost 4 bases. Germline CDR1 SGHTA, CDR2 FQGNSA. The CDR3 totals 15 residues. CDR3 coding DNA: TGTGCCAGCAGCTTGACTAGCGGGCAACTTTACGAGCAGTACTTC. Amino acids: CASSLTSGQLYEQYF. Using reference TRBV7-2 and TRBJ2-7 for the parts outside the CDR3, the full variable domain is GAGVSQSPSNKVTEKGKDVELRCDPISGHTALYWYRQSLGQGLEFLIYFQGNSAPDKSGLPSDRFSAERTGGSVSTLTIQRTQQEDSAVYLCASSLTSGQLYEQYFGPGTRLTVT.

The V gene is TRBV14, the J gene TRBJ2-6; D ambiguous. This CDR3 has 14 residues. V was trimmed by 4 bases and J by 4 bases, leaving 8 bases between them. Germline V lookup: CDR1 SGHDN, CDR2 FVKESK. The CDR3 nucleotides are TGTGCCAGCAGCCCCACCCGGGGGGCCAACGTCCTGACTTTC. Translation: CASSPTRGANVLTF.

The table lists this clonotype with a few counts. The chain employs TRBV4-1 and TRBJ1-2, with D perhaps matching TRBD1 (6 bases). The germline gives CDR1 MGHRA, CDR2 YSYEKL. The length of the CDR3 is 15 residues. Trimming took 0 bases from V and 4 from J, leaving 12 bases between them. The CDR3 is CASSQDQGRGYGYTF. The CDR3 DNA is TGCGCCAGCAGCCAAGATCAGGGGCGAGGCTATGGCTACACCTTC.

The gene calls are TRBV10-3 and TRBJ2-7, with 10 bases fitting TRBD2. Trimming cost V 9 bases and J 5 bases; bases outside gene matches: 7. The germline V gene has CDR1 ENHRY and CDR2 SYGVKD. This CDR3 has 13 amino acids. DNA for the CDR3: TGTGCCATAGGTCGGCTAGCGGGAGACGAGCAGTACTTC. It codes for CAIGRLAGDEQYF.

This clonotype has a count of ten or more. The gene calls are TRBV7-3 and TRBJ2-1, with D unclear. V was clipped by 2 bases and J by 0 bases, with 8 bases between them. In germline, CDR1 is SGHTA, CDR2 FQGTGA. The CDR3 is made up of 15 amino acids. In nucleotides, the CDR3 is TGTGCCAGCAGCTTAGTCGCTAGCTCCTACAATGAGCAGTTCTTC. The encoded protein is CASSLVASSYNEQFF. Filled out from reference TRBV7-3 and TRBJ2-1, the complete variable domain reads GAGVSQTPSNKVTEKGKYVELRCDPISGHTALYWYRQSLGQGPEFLIYFQGTGAADDSGLPNDRFFAVRPEGSVSTLKIQRTERGDSAVYLCASSLVASSYNEQFFGPGTRLTVL.